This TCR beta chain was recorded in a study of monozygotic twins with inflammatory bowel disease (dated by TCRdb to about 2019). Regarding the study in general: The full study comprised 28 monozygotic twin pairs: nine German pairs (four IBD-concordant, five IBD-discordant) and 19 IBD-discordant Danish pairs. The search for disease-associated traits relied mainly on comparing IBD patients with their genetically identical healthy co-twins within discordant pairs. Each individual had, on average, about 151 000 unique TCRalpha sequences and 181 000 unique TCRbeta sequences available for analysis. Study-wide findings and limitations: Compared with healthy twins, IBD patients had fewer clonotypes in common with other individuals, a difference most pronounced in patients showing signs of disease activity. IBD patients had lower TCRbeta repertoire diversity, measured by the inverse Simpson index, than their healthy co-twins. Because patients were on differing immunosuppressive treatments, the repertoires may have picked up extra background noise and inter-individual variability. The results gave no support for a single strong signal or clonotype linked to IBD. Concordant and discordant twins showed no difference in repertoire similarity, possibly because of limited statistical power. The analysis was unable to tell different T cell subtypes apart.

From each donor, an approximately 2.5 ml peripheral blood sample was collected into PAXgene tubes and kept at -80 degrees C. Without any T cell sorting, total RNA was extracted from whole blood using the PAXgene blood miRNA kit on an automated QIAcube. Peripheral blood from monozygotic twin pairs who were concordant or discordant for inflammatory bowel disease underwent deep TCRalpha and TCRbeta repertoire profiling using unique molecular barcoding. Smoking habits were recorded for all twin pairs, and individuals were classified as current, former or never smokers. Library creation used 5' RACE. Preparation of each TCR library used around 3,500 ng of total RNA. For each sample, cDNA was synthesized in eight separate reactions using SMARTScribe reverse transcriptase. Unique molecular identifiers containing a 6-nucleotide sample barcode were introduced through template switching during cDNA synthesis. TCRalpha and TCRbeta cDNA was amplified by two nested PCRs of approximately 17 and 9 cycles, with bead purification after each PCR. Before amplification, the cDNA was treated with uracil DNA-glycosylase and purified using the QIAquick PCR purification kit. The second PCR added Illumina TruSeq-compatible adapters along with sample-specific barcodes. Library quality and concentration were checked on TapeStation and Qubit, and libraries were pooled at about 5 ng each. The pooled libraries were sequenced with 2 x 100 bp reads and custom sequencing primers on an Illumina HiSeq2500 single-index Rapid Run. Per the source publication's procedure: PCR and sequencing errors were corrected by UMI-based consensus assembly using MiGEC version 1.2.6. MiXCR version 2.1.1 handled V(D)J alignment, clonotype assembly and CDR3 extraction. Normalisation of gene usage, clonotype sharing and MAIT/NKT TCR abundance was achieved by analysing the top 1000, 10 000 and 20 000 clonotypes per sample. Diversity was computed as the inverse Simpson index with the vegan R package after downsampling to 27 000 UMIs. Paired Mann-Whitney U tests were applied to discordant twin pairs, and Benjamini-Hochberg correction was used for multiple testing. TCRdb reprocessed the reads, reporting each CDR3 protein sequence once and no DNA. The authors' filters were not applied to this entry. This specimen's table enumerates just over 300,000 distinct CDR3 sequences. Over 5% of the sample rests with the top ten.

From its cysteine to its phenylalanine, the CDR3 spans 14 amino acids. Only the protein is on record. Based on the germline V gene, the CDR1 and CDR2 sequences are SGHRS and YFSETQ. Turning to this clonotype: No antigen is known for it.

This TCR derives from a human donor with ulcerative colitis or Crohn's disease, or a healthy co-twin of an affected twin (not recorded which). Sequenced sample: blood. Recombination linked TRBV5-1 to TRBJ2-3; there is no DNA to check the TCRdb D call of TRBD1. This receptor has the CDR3 CASRSGGGTDTQYF. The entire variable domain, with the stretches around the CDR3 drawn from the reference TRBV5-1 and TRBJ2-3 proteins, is KAGVTQTPRYLIKTRGQQVTLSCSPISGHRSVSWYQQTPGQGLQFLFEYFSETQRNKGNFPGRFSGRQFSNSRSEMNVSTLELGDSALYLCASRSGGGTDTQYFGPGTRLTVL.